The 7 T cell receptor beta chains below come from one sample, sequenced in a study of cytomegalovirus exposure and HLA in healthy donors. PCR amplification relied on 60 Vbeta primers (plus 13 Jbeta primers). Assay used: immunoSEQ multiplex PCR; TCRdb lists only in-frame clones, some missing. The sample includes about 180,000 clones, roughly 81% of them seen just once. Sequences were obtained from PBMCs. These receptors were obtained from a girl aged 10 to 17 in good health and CMV-seropositive.

The chain carries TRBV5-4 and TRBJ1-2; 8 bases line up with TRBD1. The CDR3 contains 15 residues. Germline CDR1 reads SGHNT; CDR2 reads YYREEE (reference sequence). V lost 4 bases, J lost 2 bases, and 7 bases stayed unmatched. In nucleotides, the CDR3 is TGTGCCAGCAGCCCCTCGTGGACAGGGAACTATGGCTACACCTTC. Its translation is CASSPSWTGNYGYTF. Supplemented by reference TRBV5-4 and TRBJ1-2, the full variable domain reads ETGVTQSPTHLIKTRGQQVTLRCSSQSGHNTVSWYQQALGQGPQFIFQYYREEENGRGNFPPRFSGLQFPNYSSELNVNALELDDSALYLCASSPSWTGNYGYTFGSGTRLTVV.

The chain couples TRBV7-2 to TRBJ1-2, with D unclear. With 5 bases removed from V and 4 bases from J, the gap between germline ends came to 14 bases. Germline lookup yields CDR1 SGHTA and CDR2 FQGNSA. This CDR3 is 14 amino acids long. The CDR3 DNA reads TGTGCCAGCAGCCCAGAGGTTGGCGCCTATGGCTACACCTTC. Its protein product is CASSPEVGAYGYTF.

J is TRBJ2-7 and V is TRBV19; possible D gene TRBD1, 5 bases. V was cut by 6 bases and J by 13 bases, with 16 bases left in between. Germline V gene data show CDR1 as LNHDA and CDR2 as SQIVND (reference sequence). CDR3 length: 11 residues. The CDR3 region is CASSTSTEKYF. The CDR3 nucleotides read TGTGCCAGTAGCACGTCGACAGAGAAATACTTC.

This chain uses TRBV19 with TRBJ1-1; the match to TRBD1 covers 12 bases. Per germline, CDR1 LNHDA and CDR2 SQIVND (reference sequence). This CDR3 comprises 16 residues. The V segment lost 4 bases and the J segment 5 bases; nucleotides outside the gene matches: 8. CDR3 sequence: CASSRGQGAWGTEAFF. As DNA, the CDR3 is TGTGCCAGTAGTAGGGGACAGGGGGCTTGGGGGACTGAAGCTTTCTTT.

This clone showed up just once. The V call is TRBV7-6, the J call TRBJ1-1; the match to TRBD1 covers 7 bases. Germline loops: CDR1 SGHVS, CDR2 FNYEAQ. The CDR3 runs to 16 residues. J was trimmed by 3 bases and V by 5 bases; bases with no gene match: 12. Here the CDR3 reads CASSPDREKIDTEAFF. The CDR3 DNA is TGTGCCAGCAGCCCCGACAGGGAGAAGATAGACACTGAAGCTTTCTTT.

The DNA for the CDR3 is TGTGCCTGGAGTGTAATTTATGGGGGGAGGGCAACTAATGAAAAACTGTTTTTT. Protein: CAWSVIYGGRATNEKLFF. J is TRBJ1-4 and V is TRBV30; possibly TRBD1 for D (5 bases). Germline loops: CDR1 GTSNPN, CDR2 SVGIG (reference sequence). This CDR3 comprises 18 residues. Between the trimmed V and J ends, which lost 0 bases and 0 bases, there was a span of 17 bases.

The chain couples TRBV5-8 to TRBJ1-2, with unresolved D. This CDR3 region has 16 residues. V was shortened by 4 bases and J by 2 bases, with 18 bases between the two germline ends. The germline V gene encodes CDR1 SGHTS and CDR2 YDEGEE. The CDR3 protein is CASSPLPEIRNYGYTF. The DNA for the CDR3 is TGTGCCAGCAGCCCGCTGCCGGAGATCCGAAACTATGGCTACACCTTC. Full variable domain (remainder filled in from reference TRBV5-8 and TRBJ1-2): EAGVTQSPTHLIKTRGQQATLRCSPISGHTSVYWYQQALGLGLQFLLWYDEGEERNRGNFPPRFSGRQFPNYSSELNVNALELEDSALYLCASSPLPEIRNYGYTFGSGTRLTVV.